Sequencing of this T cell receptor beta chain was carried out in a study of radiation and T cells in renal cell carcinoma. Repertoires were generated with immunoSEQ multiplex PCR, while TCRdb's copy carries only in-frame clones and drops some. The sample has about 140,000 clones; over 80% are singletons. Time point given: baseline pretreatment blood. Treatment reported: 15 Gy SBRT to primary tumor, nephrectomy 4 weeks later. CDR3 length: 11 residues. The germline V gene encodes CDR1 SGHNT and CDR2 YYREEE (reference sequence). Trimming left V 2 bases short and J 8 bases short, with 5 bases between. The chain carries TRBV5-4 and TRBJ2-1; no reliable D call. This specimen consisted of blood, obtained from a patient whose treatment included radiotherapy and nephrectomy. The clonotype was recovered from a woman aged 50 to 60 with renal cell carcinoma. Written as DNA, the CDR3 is TGTGCCAGCAGCTTAACCGATGAGCAGTTCTTC. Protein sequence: CASSLTDEQFF.